This T cell receptor beta chain stems from a study of blood T cell repertoires in COVID-19. Study overall: Sample material is recorded as cDNA or gDNA derived from T cells, B-cell-depleted T cells, or PBMCs.

V lost 6 bases, J lost 1 base, and 3 bases stayed unmatched. This CDR3 spans 14 amino acids. CDR1 SGHTA and CDR2 FQGNSA come from the germline V gene. Recruitment covered fewer than 25 US areas and drew participants whose ages spanned roughly 18 to 89 years. Clinical history as reported by participants underpinned cohort assignment. Cohort 3 donors counted as recovered after two negative PCRs, clearance, or resolved symptoms. Profiling relied on immunoSEQ multiplex PCR, and the TCRdb table lists in-frame clones only, not all of them. The sample shows 200,000 to 250,000 clones, 85% of them seen only once.

The chain is built from TRBV7-2 and TRBJ2-3; 8 nucleotides line up with TRBD2. This clonotype was obtained from a man aged 35 to 55 who had recovered from COVID-19. Material: PBMCs or T cells enriched from blood (not recorded which). The CDR3 is CASRVAGRTDTQYF. The CDR3 DNA follows: TGTGCCAGCAGAGTAGCGGGACGCACAGATACGCAGTATTTT.